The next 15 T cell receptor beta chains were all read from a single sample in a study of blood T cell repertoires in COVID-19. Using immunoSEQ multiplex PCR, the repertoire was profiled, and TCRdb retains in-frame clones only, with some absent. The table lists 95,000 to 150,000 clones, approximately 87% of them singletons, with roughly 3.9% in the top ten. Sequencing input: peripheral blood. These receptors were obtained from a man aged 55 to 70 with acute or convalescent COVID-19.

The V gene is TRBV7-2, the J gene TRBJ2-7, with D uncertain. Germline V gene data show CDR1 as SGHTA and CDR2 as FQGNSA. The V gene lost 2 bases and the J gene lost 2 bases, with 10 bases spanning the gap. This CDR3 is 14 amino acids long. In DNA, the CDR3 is TGTGCCAGCAGCTTATTAATGTCTACCTACGAGCAGTACTTC. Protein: CASSLLMSTYEQYF.

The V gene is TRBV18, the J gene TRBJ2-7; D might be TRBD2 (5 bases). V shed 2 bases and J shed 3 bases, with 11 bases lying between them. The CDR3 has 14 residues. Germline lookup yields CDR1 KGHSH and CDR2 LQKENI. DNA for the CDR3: TGTGCCAGCTCACCAATCCCGGGAATCTACGAGCAGTACTTC. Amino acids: CASSPIPGIYEQYF.

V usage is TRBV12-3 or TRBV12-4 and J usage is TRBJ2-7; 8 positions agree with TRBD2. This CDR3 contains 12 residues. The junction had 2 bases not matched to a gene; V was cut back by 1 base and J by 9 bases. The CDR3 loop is CASSLGAGGQYF. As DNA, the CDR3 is TGTGCCAGCAGTTTAGGGGCGGGAGGGCAGTACTTC.

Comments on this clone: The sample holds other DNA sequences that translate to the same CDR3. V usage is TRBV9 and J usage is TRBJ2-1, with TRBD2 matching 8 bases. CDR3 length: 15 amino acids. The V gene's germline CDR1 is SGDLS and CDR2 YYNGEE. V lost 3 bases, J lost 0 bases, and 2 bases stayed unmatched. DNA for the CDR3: TGTGCCAGCAGCGCCACTAGCGGCTCCTACAATGAGCAGTTCTTC. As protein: CASSATSGSYNEQFF.

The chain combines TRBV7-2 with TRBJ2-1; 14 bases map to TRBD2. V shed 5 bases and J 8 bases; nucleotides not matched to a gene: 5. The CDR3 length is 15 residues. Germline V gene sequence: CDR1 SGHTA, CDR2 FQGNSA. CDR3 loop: CASSLGTSGSDEQFF. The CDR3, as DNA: TGTGCCAGCAGCCTCGGGACTAGCGGGAGTGATGAGCAGTTCTTC.

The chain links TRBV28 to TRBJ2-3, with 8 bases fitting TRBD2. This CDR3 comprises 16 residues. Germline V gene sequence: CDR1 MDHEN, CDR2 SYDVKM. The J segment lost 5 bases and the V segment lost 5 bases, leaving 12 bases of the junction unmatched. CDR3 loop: CASSPPPAGDGDTQYF. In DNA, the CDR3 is TGTGCCAGCAGTCCCCCCCCAGCGGGAGACGGAGATACGCAGTATTTT.

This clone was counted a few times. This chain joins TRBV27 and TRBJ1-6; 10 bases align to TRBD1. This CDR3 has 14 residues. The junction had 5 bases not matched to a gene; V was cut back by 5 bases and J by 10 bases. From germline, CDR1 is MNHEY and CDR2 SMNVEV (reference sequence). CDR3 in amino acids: CASSPTGGRSPLHF. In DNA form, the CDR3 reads TGTGCCAGCAGTCCGACAGGGGGCCGGTCACCCCTCCACTTT.

The CDR3 is CASSSPRGDQPQHF. The CDR3 DNA sequence: TGTGCCAGCAGCTCTCCCCGGGGGGATCAGCCCCAGCATTTT. This chain joins TRBV28 and TRBJ1-5, with D possibly being TRBD1 (5 bases). Germline loops: CDR1 MDHEN, CDR2 SYDVKM. This CDR3 comprises 14 residues. The V gene lost 6 bases and the J gene lost 5 bases, with 14 bases spanning the gap.

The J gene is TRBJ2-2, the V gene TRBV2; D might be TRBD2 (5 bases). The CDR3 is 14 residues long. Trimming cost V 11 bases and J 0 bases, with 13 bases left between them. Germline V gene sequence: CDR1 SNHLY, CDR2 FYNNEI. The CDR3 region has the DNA TGTGCCGGCAAGGCAGCGGCGAACACCGGGGAGCTGTTTTTT. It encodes CAGKAAANTGELFF.

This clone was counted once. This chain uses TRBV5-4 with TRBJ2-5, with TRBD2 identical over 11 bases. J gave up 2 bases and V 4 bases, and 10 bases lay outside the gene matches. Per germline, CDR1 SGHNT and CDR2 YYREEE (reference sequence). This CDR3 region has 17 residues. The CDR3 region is CASSADRLAGPQETQYF. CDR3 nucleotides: TGTGCCAGCAGCGCCGATCGACTAGCGGGACCTCAAGAGACCCAGTACTTC.

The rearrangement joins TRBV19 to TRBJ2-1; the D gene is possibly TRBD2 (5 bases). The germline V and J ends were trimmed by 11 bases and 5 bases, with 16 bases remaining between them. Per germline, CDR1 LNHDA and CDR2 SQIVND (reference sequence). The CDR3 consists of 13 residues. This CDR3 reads CAQGADANNEQFF. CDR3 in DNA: TGTGCCCAAGGAGCGGACGCCAACAATGAGCAGTTCTTC.

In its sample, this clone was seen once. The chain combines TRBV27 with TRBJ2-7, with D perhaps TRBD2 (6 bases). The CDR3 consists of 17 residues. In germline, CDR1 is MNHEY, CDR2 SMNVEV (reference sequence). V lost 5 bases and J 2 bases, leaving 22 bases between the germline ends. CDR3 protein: CASSPLRAGARAYEQYF. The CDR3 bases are TGTGCCAGCAGTCCCTTGCGAGCGGGCGCCCGCGCCTACGAGCAGTACTTC.

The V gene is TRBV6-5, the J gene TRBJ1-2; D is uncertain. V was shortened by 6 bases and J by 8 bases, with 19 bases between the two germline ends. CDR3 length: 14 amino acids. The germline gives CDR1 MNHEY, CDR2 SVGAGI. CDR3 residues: CASRAEGRGSGYTF. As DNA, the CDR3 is TGTGCCAGCAGAGCGGAGGGCAGAGGGAGCGGCTACACCTTC.

The CDR3 protein is CASSYDSFGTDTQYF. The CDR3 DNA is TGTGCCAGCAGTTATGACTCCTTCGGCACAGATACGCAGTATTTT. The J gene is TRBJ2-3, the V gene TRBV6-2 or TRBV6-3, with D unclear. The V gene's germline CDR1 is MNHEY and CDR2 SVGEGT. V was clipped by 3 bases and J by 1 base, with 11 bases between them. This CDR3 region has 15 residues.

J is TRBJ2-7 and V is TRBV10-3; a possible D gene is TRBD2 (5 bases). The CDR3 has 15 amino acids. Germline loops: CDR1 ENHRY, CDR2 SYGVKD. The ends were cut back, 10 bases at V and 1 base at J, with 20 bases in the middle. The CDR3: CATTSGQRTSYEQYF. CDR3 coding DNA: TGTGCCACCACCTCGGGCCAGAGGACTTCCTACGAGCAGTACTTC.